This TCR beta chain is from a study of blood T cell repertoires in COVID-19. Study-level information: Italy, Spain and the United States were the sources of the convalescent and acute COVID-19 samples. Sources were T cells, B-cell-depleted T cells, or PBMCs; the material itself was cDNA or gDNA.

The CDR3 is 14 residues long. Germline V lookup: CDR1 SGHRS, CDR2 YFSETQ. The V and J ends lost 3 bases and 6 bases, in that order; junction bases with no gene match: 6. This clone was counted once. How the authors handled the data: How many nucleated cells were present was estimated from reference gene primer amplification. The protocol was immunoSEQ multiplex PCR, while the TCRdb copy is restricted to in-frame clones and leaves out a portion. D and trimming were read from the DNA, whereas the V and J calls and clone size are those reported in that table. The sample carries about 170,000 clones, 70% to 90% recorded once. During active infection, Seattle patients enrolled and were then monitored through disease.

The chain is built from TRBV5-1 and TRBJ2-7; 10 nucleotides match TRBD1. The sequenced sample was peripheral blood. The sequence was collected from a woman aged 80 or older with COVID-19, enrolled during active disease. CDR3 protein: CASSWRGQGLEQYF. The CDR3 DNA reads TGCGCCAGCAGCTGGAGGGGACAGGGGCTCGAGCAGTACTTC. Drawing the rest from reference TRBV5-1 and TRBJ2-7, the complete variable domain is KAGVTQTPRYLIKTRGQQVTLSCSPISGHRSVSWYQQTPGQGLQFLFEYFSETQRNKGNFPGRFSGRQFSNSRSEMNVSTLELGDSALYLCASSWRGQGLEQYFGPGTRLTVT.